The source of this TCR beta chain is a study of cytomegalovirus exposure and HLA in healthy donors. Study context: HLA-typed donors were the source of approximately 88 million unique TCRs, which an early data release held.

Amplification used 60 Vbeta primers and 13 Jbeta primers. Here immunoSEQ multiplex PCR was the method, and the copy in TCRdb shows in-frame clones only, minus some. This sample has approximately 80,000 clones; less than 80% occur once, and the top ten carry 20% to 25%. The CDR3 spans 13 residues. V dropped 10 bases and J dropped 8 bases, with 20 bases sitting between them. Per the germline V gene, CDR1 is MNHEY and CDR2 is SVGAGI. The study's findings and limits: Specificity of three CMV-associated chains for CMV antigens was verified in vitro. The authors enumerated over 150 TCR beta chains as linked to cytomegalovirus. Several top significant clusters appeared, in a later analysis, to be linked to common viral pathogens.

A few counts support this clone. Its matching antigen is unknown. The clonotype comes from a man aged 25 to 45 in good health and CMV-seropositive. J is TRBJ1-1 and V is TRBV6-5; D perhaps matches TRBD1 (5 bases). The sequenced material came from PBMCs. CDR3 nucleotides: TGTGCCACCCAATCCATAGGGAAGGGGGAAGCTTTCTTT. Protein sequence: CATQSIGKGEAFF.